Listed here are 23 T cell receptor beta chains from one sample, sequenced in a study of T cells in tumors after PD-1 blockade. Sequencing used immunoSEQ multiplex PCR; TCRdb keeps in-frame clones, though not all of them. The profile covers about 59,000 clones, with around 77% appearing a single time and about an eighth taken by the ten largest. The sequences come from PBMCs, collected before anti-PD-1 treatment. These receptors were taken from a human donor with basal cell carcinoma.

This sequence joins TRBV6-6 and TRBJ2-7, with 7 bases matching TRBD1. Germline CDR1 is MNHNY and CDR2 is SVGAGI (reference sequence). The CDR3 length is 16 residues. V dropped 6 bases and J dropped 0; count of bases not matched to a gene: 11. For the CDR3, the DNA is TGTGCCAGCAGCCTATCACCGGGACAGAGCTCCTACGAGCAGTACTTC. It specifies CASSLSPGQSSYEQYF.

The CDR3 sequence: CASSQGVAEFSYEQYF. The CDR3 DNA reads as TGCGCCAGCAGCCAAGGCGTAGCAGAATTCTCCTACGAGCAGTACTTC. This chain connects TRBV4-1 to TRBJ2-7; D unclear. CDR1 MGHRA and CDR2 YSYEKL come from the germline V gene. The CDR3 consists of 16 residues. Trimming took 1 base from V and 0 from J, leaving 13 bases between them.

This clone was recorded only once. The chain is built from TRBV18 and TRBJ2-7; D remains unclear. The CDR3 runs 16 residues. With 1 base removed from V and 1 base from J, the gap between germline ends came to 14 bases. Germline-derived CDR1 and CDR2 are KGHSH and LQKENI. The CDR3 DNA is TGTGCCAGCTCACCACGGGCAGGCCTGACATCCTACGAGCAGTACTTC. This gives the protein CASSPRAGLTSYEQYF.

This chain connects TRBV5-1 to TRBJ2-1; no definite D call. Trimming left V 2 bases short and J 7 bases short, with 13 bases between. Germline CDR1 SGHRS, CDR2 YFSETQ. The CDR3 totals 14 residues. CDR3 residues: CASSFSQGENEQFF. DNA of the CDR3: TGCGCCAGCAGCTTCTCACAAGGCGAGAATGAGCAGTTCTTC. Complete variable domain (other parts from reference TRBV5-1 and TRBJ2-1): KAGVTQTPRYLIKTRGQQVTLSCSPISGHRSVSWYQQTPGQGLQFLFEYFSETQRNKGNFPGRFSGRQFSNSRSEMNVSTLELGDSALYLCASSFSQGENEQFFGPGTRLTVL.

The rearrangement joins TRBV24-1 to TRBJ1-5; a weak D match, TRBD1 (5 bases). From germline, CDR1 is KGHDR and CDR2 SFDVKD. V lost 12 bases, J lost 2 bases, and 19 bases lay in between. The CDR3 runs 15 residues. Here the CDR3 reads CALRRGTTRNQPQHF. CDR3 coding DNA: TGTGCCTTGAGGCGAGGGACCACTCGCAATCAGCCCCAGCATTTT.

This sequence joins TRBV18 and TRBJ1-4; D is unclear. The CDR3 runs 12 residues. Germline V gene sequence: CDR1 KGHSH, CDR2 LQKENI. Trimming shortened V by 3 bases and J by 14 bases, and 13 bases separated the two germline ends. The CDR3 region is CASSPTTSGLFF. The CDR3, as DNA: TGTGCCAGCTCACCTACAACATCGGGGCTGTTTTTT.

The genes are TRBV7-6 and TRBJ2-2; a weak D match, TRBD1 (6 bases). The CDR3 is 17 amino acids. Trimming took 5 bases from V and 1 from J, leaving 17 bases between them. Germline CDR1 SGHVS, CDR2 FNYEAQ. The CDR3 is CASSKRQEIGNTGELFF. The CDR3 DNA reads TGTGCCAGCAGCAAAAGACAGGAAATAGGGAACACCGGGGAGCTGTTTTTT.

This clone is medium-sized. This chain connects TRBV29-1 to TRBJ1-2, with TRBD1 matching 7 bases. This CDR3 is built from 13 residues. Trimming removed 7 bases from V and 8 bases from J; junction bases left unmatched: 13. The germline V gene encodes CDR1 SQVTM and CDR2 ANQGSEA. The CDR3 DNA reads TGCAGCGCTGCCCGGGACAGCTCTTGGGGCTACACCTTC. Translation: CSAARDSSWGYTF.

The V call is TRBV27, the J call TRBJ1-6; a possible D gene is TRBD1 (5 bases). The V gene's germline CDR1 is MNHEY and CDR2 SMNVEV (reference sequence). The CDR3 spans 18 residues. Trimming took off 2 bases at V and 8 bases at J, with 22 bases between the two ends. The CDR3 nucleotides read TGTGCCAGCAGTTTAAAGGTGCAAGGGGTAGGTGGAGATTCACCCCTCCACTTT. Protein sequence: CASSLKVQGVGGDSPLHF.

The V and J genes are TRBV6-5 and TRBJ2-7; TRBD2 matches at 10 bases. CDR1 is MNHEY, CDR2 SVGAGI, per germline. V was pared by 4 bases and J by 5 bases, with 8 bases of the junction left unmatched. CDR3 length: 15 residues. CDR3 DNA sequence: TGTGCCAGCAGTTTCTTAGCGGGGGGCCACCACGAGCAGTACTTC. It yields the protein CASSFLAGGHHEQYF.

V gene TRBV28 combines with J gene TRBJ1-2; weak D call: TRBD1 (6 bases). Germline values: CDR1 MDHEN, CDR2 SYDVKM. The CDR3 consists of 12 residues. V lost 7 bases, J lost 4 bases, and 10 bases lay in between. In nucleotides, the CDR3 is TGTGCCAGCACCGACAGGATCTATGGCTACACCTTC. This gives the protein CASTDRIYGYTF.

The genes are TRBV30 and TRBJ2-6; TRBD1 matches at 7 bases. The CDR3 is 16 amino acids. Germline loops: CDR1 GTSNPN, CDR2 SVGIG (reference sequence). After removal of 5 bases from V and 0 bases from J, the junction contained 7 bases not matched to a gene. For the CDR3, the DNA is TGTGCCTGGTCGGGACAGCCGAACTCTGGGGCCAACGTCCTGACTTTC. Amino acids: CAWSGQPNSGANVLTF.

The chain has TRBV5-1 and TRBJ1-4, with 12 bases matching TRBD1. The CDR3 has 13 residues. Germline CDR1 reads SGHRS; CDR2 reads YFSETQ. The J segment lost 8 bases and the V segment lost 7 bases, leaving 3 bases of the junction unmatched. The CDR3 DNA sequence: TGCGCCAGCGGGACAGGGGGCAACGAAAAACTGTTTTTT. Its protein product is CASGTGGNEKLFF.

V is TRBV19 and J is TRBJ1-2; no reliable D call. Germline loops: CDR1 LNHDA, CDR2 SQIVND (reference sequence). The CDR3 loop spans 12 amino acids. Trimming shortened V by 8 bases and J by 1 base, and 8 bases separated the two germline ends. The chain's CDR3 is CASRRVNYGYTF. In nucleotides, the CDR3 is TGTGCCAGTCGGCGGGTTAACTATGGCTACACCTTC.

This chain uses TRBV19 with TRBJ1-2; tentatively, D is TRBD1 (5 bases). The CDR3 consists of 13 residues. Germline values: CDR1 LNHDA, CDR2 SQIVND (reference sequence). V gave up 3 bases and J gave up 6 bases, with 11 bases separating them. Written as DNA, the CDR3 is TGTGCCAGTAGTATCGGGACGGTCAATGGCTACACCTTC. Protein: CASSIGTVNGYTF.

This clone was observed a few times. The gene calls are TRBV6-1 and TRBJ1-1; 8 bases fit TRBD1. Germline values: CDR1 MNHNS, CDR2 SASEGT. V was pared by 3 bases and J by 4 bases, with 19 bases of the junction left unmatched. The CDR3 contains 19 residues. CDR3 amino acids: CASSEVYWGTGGRSTEAFF. The CDR3 DNA follows: TGTGCCAGCAGTGAGGTGTATTGGGGTACAGGGGGGCGGAGCACTGAAGCTTTCTTT.

This chain connects TRBV5-8 to TRBJ1-5; 9 nucleotides match TRBD1. The CDR3 has 14 residues. The junction had 5 bases not matched to a gene; V was cut back by 4 bases and J by 6 bases. Per germline, CDR1 SGHTS and CDR2 YDEGEE. The DNA for the CDR3 is TGTGCCAGCAGCCCCCGGGACAGGGTTCAGCCCCAGCATTTT. It specifies CASSPRDRVQPQHF.

This clone was seen a single time. The rearrangement joins TRBV6-6 to TRBJ1-3; D uncertain. Germline assignment: CDR1 MNHNY and CDR2 SVGAGI (reference sequence). This CDR3 is 16 amino acids long. Between the trimmed V and J ends, which lost 2 bases and 6 bases, there was a span of 17 bases. CDR3 sequence (DNA): TGTGCCAGCAGTTACGGCCGGACGTACGAACTAAACACCATATATTTT. Its translation: CASSYGRTYELNTIYF.

The chain joins TRBV6-6 to TRBJ2-7; D tentatively reads TRBD1 or TRBD2 (6 bases each). CDR1 and CDR2 from the germline V gene are MNHNY and SVGAGI (reference sequence). The CDR3 runs 15 residues. V shed 6 bases and J shed 6 bases, with 21 bases lying between them. The CDR3 DNA reads as TGTGCCAGCAGCAACGAGGGGGGTCGCCTGTCCGAGCAGTACTTC. This codes for CASSNEGGRLSEQYF.

The chain recombines TRBV6-4 with TRBJ2-6; D possibly matches TRBD1 or TRBD2 (5 bases each). This CDR3 is built from 14 residues. Germline CDR1 reads MRHNA; CDR2 reads SNTAGT. With 3 bases removed from V and 2 bases from J, the gap between germline ends came to 5 bases. For the CDR3, the DNA is TGTGCCAGCAGTGAGGGGGCTGGGGCCAACGTCCTGACTTTC. Translated: CASSEGAGANVLTF.

The rearrangement links TRBV6-1 to TRBJ1-1; D is unresolved. Trimming removed 0 bases from V and 3 bases from J, with 2 bases in between. Germline assignment: CDR1 MNHNS and CDR2 SASEGT. The CDR3 loop spans 12 amino acids. CDR3 nucleotides: TGTGCCAGCAGTGAAGCGTACACTGAAGCTTTCTTT. Protein: CASSEAYTEAFF.

The gene calls are TRBV6-5 and TRBJ2-2; D could derive from TRBD1 or TRBD2 (5 bases each). CDR3 length equals 14 residues. V lost 6 bases and J lost 5, with 13 bases in between. Germline CDR1 reads MNHEY; CDR2 reads SVGAGI. This CDR3 is CASRGLGVTGELFF. The DNA for the CDR3 is TGTGCCAGCAGGGGGCTGGGAGTAACCGGGGAGCTGTTTTTT.

The J gene is TRBJ2-2, the V gene TRBV6-6; D not certain. The V end lost 5 bases, the J end lost 7 bases, and 11 bases lay between the germline ends. CDR3 size: 13 residues. Germline CDR1 is MNHNY and CDR2 is SVGAGI (reference sequence). CDR3: CASSMTAGGELFF. In DNA, the CDR3 is TGTGCCAGCAGTATGACGGCCGGCGGGGAGCTGTTTTTT.